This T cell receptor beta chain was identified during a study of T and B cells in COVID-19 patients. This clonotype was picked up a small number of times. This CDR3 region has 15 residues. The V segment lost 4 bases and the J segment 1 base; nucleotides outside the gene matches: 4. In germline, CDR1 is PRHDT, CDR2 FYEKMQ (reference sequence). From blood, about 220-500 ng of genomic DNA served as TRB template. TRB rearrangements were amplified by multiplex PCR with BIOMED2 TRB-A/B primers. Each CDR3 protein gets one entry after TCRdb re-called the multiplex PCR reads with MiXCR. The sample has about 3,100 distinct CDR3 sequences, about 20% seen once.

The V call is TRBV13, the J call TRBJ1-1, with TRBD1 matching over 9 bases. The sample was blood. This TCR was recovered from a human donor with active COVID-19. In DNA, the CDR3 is TGTGCCAGCAGCTCGACAGGGGGGCAGAACACTGAAGCTTTCTTT. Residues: CASSSTGGQNTEAFF.